This T cell receptor beta chain was retrieved from a study of blood T cell repertoires in COVID-19 (TCRdb year 2020). With respect to the entire study: The collaborator samples originated in the United States, Italy and Spain and spanned the acute and convalescent phases of COVID-19. The material from the prospective study consisted of cDNA or gDNA derived from T cells, B-cell-depleted T cells, or PBMCs. The dataset comprised deeply sampled blood TCRbeta repertoires from subjects exposed to, actively infected with, or recovered from COVID-19. The repertoires were released in a freely available public database intended as a resource for research on the immune response to SARS-CoV-2. Samples were obtained from the ongoing ImmuneRACE study (first 160 participants) and from 950 to 1,500 subjects provided by 6 global collaborators. Where available, HLA class I and class II types were obtained from metadata supplied by the sample provider rather than from assay-based typing. Nearly every sample came with metadata listing a de-identified subject ID, COVID-19 status, age in years and sex.

Per the germline V gene, SGHVS is the CDR1 and FNYEAQ is the CDR2. Trimming removed 5 bases from V and 0 bases from J; the gene matches leave 10 bases unexplained. Including the terminal cysteine and phenylalanine, the CDR3 comprises 17 residues. Only the CDR3 DNA is retained, 51 bases long and in frame from the first base. With regard to this clone: Its antigen is still unknown. The record has no base qualities; no much larger clone is one base away.

Whole blood was collected in K2EDTA tubes by collaborating institutions according to the institutions' own protocols. Collaborator samples were shipped for TCRbeta analysis as frozen whole blood, isolated PBMCs, or DNA extracted from either sample type. On the study overall, not on this receptor specifically: Clinical and demographic metadata were provided uncurated, with the amount varying by source and participant.

TCRbeta CDR3 regions were amplified from genomic DNA using the immunoSEQ Assay, a bias-controlled multiplex PCR. Under the source paper's analysis protocol: Within the assay, amplification of reference gene primers was used to estimate how many nucleated cells each sample contained. To quantify the absolute abundance of each unique TCRbeta CDR3 rearrangement, sequence reads were collapsed and filtered. For each sample, productive Simpson clonality was calculated by taking the square root of Simpson's diversity index across productive rearrangements. In its TCRdb copy, this immuneACCESS table keeps in-frame sequences only and misses some clones. Where compared with another copy, unresolved V genes explain less than half of these, and the others have no known cause. The D gene and trimming were derived from the DNA, and the V and J assignments and clone size from that table. In all, the sample holds approximately 200,000 clones, and around 85% of those were seen once. The ten top clones hold around 2.3% of the sample.

The sequence derives from an older man with active or convalescent COVID-19. This chain joins TRBV7-6 to TRBJ2-3, with 8 bases matching TRBD2. Sequencing used peripheral blood. The nucleotide sequence is given as TGTGCCAGCAGCGGGCGGGGGAGCGGGGGTAGCACAGATACGCAGTATTTT. Its translation reads: CASSGRGSGGSTDTQYF.